This T cell receptor beta chain originates from a study of shared clonotypes between healthy human individuals. Repertoires were generated with immunoSEQ multiplex PCR, while TCRdb's copy carries only in-frame clones and drops some. The repertoire has about 640,000 clones, 72% of them found once; the top ten carry approximately 2%. Sample: memory CD4+ T cells sorted from blood. The subset: CD45RA-negative fraction. The TCR sequence derives from a woman under 40 in good health.

The CDR3 coding sequence is TGTGCCAGCGGCACGGGACAGAGCCTGGACACAGATACGCAGTATTTT. It codes for CASGTGQSLDTDTQYF. V gene TRBV7-9 combines with J gene TRBJ2-3; 7 positions agree with TRBD1. CDR3 length equals 16 residues. V lost 8 bases and J lost 2; bases outside the gene matches: 13. Germline V gene sequence: CDR1 SEHNR, CDR2 FQNEAQ (reference sequence).